The sequence of this TCR beta chain was determined in a study of OX40 agonist ivuxolimab in advanced cancers. Study-level information: Three patients, one with hepatocellular carcinoma and two with cutaneous melanoma, responded partially.

Whole-study findings and limits: Clonal expansion from baseline to week 6 occurred in both CD4+ and CD8+ T cells.

On this clone itself: Its antigen is not identified.

Profiled with immunoSEQ multiplex PCR; TCRdb holds only in-frame clones, not every one. Here the sample spans about 79,000 clones, around 94% being singletons. CDR1 and CDR2 (germline): MNHEY, SMNVEV (reference sequence). The CDR3 loop spans 14 amino acids. J gave up 3 bases and V 6 bases, and 8 bases lay outside the gene matches. The receptor was isolated from an adult with an advanced solid tumor such as melanoma, head and neck, liver or kidney cancer. The sample here was CD4+ or CD8+ T cells sorted from blood, taken in a trial of the OX40 agonist ivuxolimab. This chain uses TRBV27 with TRBJ2-7; TRBD2 aligns across 7 bases. In DNA form, the CDR3 reads TGTGCCAGCAGCCTCACTAGCGAAAACTACGAGCAGTACTTC. Its translation is CASSLTSENYEQYF.